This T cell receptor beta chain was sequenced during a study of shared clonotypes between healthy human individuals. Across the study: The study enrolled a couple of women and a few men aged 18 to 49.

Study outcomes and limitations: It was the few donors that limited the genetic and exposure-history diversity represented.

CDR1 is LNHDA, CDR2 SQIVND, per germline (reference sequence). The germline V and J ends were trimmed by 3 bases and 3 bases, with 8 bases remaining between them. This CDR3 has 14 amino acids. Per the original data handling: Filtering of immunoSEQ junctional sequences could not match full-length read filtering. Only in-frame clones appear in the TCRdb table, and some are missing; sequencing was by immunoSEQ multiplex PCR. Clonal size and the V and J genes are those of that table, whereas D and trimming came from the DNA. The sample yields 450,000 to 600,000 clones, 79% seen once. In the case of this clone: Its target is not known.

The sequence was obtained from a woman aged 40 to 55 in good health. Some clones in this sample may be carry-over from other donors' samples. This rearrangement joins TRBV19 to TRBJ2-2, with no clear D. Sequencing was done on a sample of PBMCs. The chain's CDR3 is CASSMVLDTGELFF. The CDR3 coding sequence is TGTGCCAGTAGTATGGTTCTAGACACCGGGGAGCTGTTTTTT.